This paragraph covers one T cell receptor (beta chain) sequence. Germline V gene sequence: CDR1 SNHLY, CDR2 FYNNEI. The CDR3 length is 19 residues. V trimming: 5 bases; J trimming: 6 bases; junction bases outside the gene matches: 17. TCRdb fed the RT-PCR reads into MiXCR, producing one record per CDR3 protein. The sample carries hundreds of thousands of distinct CDR3 sequences, around 11% recorded once. The data are from a study of response to subunit inactivated influenza vaccine. This sequence was found in a man in his forties or fifties who received an inactivated influenza vaccine. The sequenced sample was PBMCs from blood, obtained on the day of vaccination. The chain employs TRBV2 and TRBJ2-4; 12 bases are a match to TRBD2. The CDR3 spells CASSPPGLAGRHRSNIQYF. The CDR3 region has the DNA TGTGCCAGCAGTCCTCCCGGACTAGCGGGACGACACCGCTCAAACATTCAGTACTTC.